This T cell receptor (beta chain) appears in the sequencing data of a study of T cells expressing NK-cell markers. In regard to this clonotype: The antigen is unknown.

TCR beta libraries carry UMIs added by 5'RACE template switching. Reanalyzing the 5' RACE reads, TCRdb keeps one entry per CDR3 protein, without DNA. Its clone listing holds under 500,000 distinct CDR3 sequences. CDR1 SGHTA and CDR2 FQGNSA come from the germline V gene. The CDR3 consists of 16 residues. Overall study results and limits: The study left the HCMV specificity of expanded NKG2C+ T cell clones unresolved. NKG2C+ dominant clonotypes from over five donors made up about 1.0-8% of CD8+ T cells.

This rearrangement joins TRBV7-2 to TRBJ2-1; TCRdb names TRBD2, which stays unverified in the absence of DNA. Sequencing was performed on blood T cells: a sorted CD56 or NKG2C T cell subset, CD4+ or CD8+ T cells, or bulk PBMC T cells (not recorded which). The receptor was derived from a woman between 18 and 69 years old in good health. The CDR3 protein is CASTLPGTSLKNEQFF.